The 8 T cell receptor beta chains below all came from one sample that was sequenced in a study of T cells in women clearing cervical HPV infection. Generated by immunoSEQ multiplex PCR, the TCRdb table keeps only in-frame clones and is missing some. The sample has about 18,000 clones, and its top ten clones hold approximately 14%. Sequencing used blood buffy coat. The receptors stem from a woman aged 18 to 75 with a cervical HPV16 infection that either progressed to CIN3+ or cleared (not recorded which).

As concerns this clone: Read coverage stops 3 residues before the CDR3 terminus; the germline J gene supplies the remainder. The genes are TRBV28 and TRBJ1-1, with D possibly matching TRBD1 (5 bases). CDR1 MDHEN and CDR2 SYDVKM come from the germline V gene. The CDR3 extends over 14 amino acids. Incomplete CDR3 DNA: TGTGCCAGCAGTTTACTTGGGGCCCGGAGGGGA. Residues: CASSLLGARRG. The entire CDR3 reads CASSLLGARRGAFF.

Notes on this clone: The CDR3 extends 3 residues past the end of the read, so its final part is completed from the germline J gene. This specimen includes other DNA sequences encoding the same CDR3. The gene calls are TRBV10-3 and TRBJ1-2; TRBD1 matches 7 bases. The germline V gene encodes CDR1 ENHRY and CDR2 SYGVKD. This CDR3 region has 15 residues. V lost 4 bases and J lost 6; bases outside the gene matches: 11. This chain's CDR3 is CAISALQGEKNGYTF. Partial CDR3 DNA: TGTGCCATCAGTGCTCTTCAGGGGGAAAAGAATGGC.

As to this clone: The read ends 3 residues early relative to the CDR3; the germline J gene fills the gap. V and J are TRBV23-1 and TRBJ1-5, with 8 nucleotides matching TRBD1. TRBV23-1 is filed as an ORF, its function uncertain. This CDR3 spans 17 amino acids. V trimming: 7 bases; J trimming: 5 bases; junction bases outside the gene matches: 16. The part of the CDR3 DNA that was read is TGCGCCAGCACCCAAGGGGAAACGGCACAGGGGGATCAGCCC. It translates to CASTQGETAQGDQP. In full, the CDR3 is CASTQGETAQGDQPQHF.

On this clone: The sequence runs out 3 residues before the end of the CDR3; the remainder is reconstructed from the germline J gene. The rearrangement uses TRBV6-2 or TRBV6-3 and TRBJ1-5, with TRBD1 as a possible D gene (5 bases). There are 15 residues in the CDR3. Trimming stripped 7 bases from V and 9 bases from J, with 22 bases between. Germline CDR1 is MNHEY and CDR2 is SVGEGT. Incomplete CDR3 DNA: TGTGCCAGCAATGTCCTAGCGGGGGTCCAAGCGCCC. It is translated as CASNVLAGVQAP. The whole CDR3 is CASNVLAGVQAPQHF.

On this clone: The CDR3 end lies 3 residues beyond the end of the read and is filled in from the germline J gene. V is TRBV18 and J is TRBJ2-7, with 7 bases lining up with TRBD1. The CDR3 extends over 14 amino acids. V lost 3 bases to trimming and J lost 4 bases; unmatched junction nucleotides: 6. Germline CDR1 is KGHSH and CDR2 is LQKENI. Incomplete CDR3 DNA: TGTGCCAGCTCACCCGGGACAGAGCAGTACGAG. It encodes CASSPGTEQYE. The full CDR3 sequence reads CASSPGTEQYEQYF.

On this clone itself: Read coverage stops 3 residues before the CDR3 terminus; the germline J gene supplies the remainder. The rearrangement links TRBV20-1 to TRBJ2-5; D might be TRBD2 (6 bases). The germline V and J ends were trimmed by 0 bases and 1 base, with 21 bases remaining between them. Looked up from germline, CDR1 is DFQATT and CDR2 is SNEGSKA (reference sequence). This CDR3 has 18 residues. CDR3 amino acids: CSARDDLSGTSFQETQYF. Incomplete CDR3 DNA: TGCAGTGCTAGAGATGACCTCTCCGGGACTTCCTTCCAAGAGACC.

This clone ranks as medium-sized (0.01 to 0.1%) in terms of frequency. The read ends 3 residues early relative to the CDR3; the germline J gene fills the gap. V and J are TRBV19 and TRBJ1-5; 11 bases agree with TRBD1. The junction had 3 bases not matched to a gene; V was cut back by 7 bases and J by 1 base. The germline CDR1 and CDR2 sequences are LNHDA and SQIVND (reference sequence). The CDR3 length is 15 residues. The CDR3: CASIGTGGSNQPQHF. CDR3 DNA, as far as it was read: TGTGCCAGTATAGGGACAGGGGGAAGCAATCAGCCC.

Comments on this clone: The read terminates 3 residues ahead of where the CDR3 ends, so the germline J gene completes it. This chain uses TRBV29-1 with TRBJ1-1, with D unresolved. CDR3 size: 12 residues. Germline V gene lookup returns CDR1 SQVTM and CDR2 ANQGSEA. V was clipped by 3 bases and J by 5 bases, with 10 bases between them. The covered CDR3 bases are TGCAGCGTTGACGCACGGTTGACTGAA. It translates to CSVDARLTE. The entire CDR3 protein is CSVDARLTEAFF.